This TCR beta chain came from a study of shared clonotypes between healthy human individuals (TCRdb year 2020). At the level of the whole study: The cohort included three men and a couple of women between 18 and 49 years of age. Blood TCR repertoires of roughly five healthy adults were deeply sequenced to estimate repertoire size and the extent of clonotype sharing between individuals. To increase sequencing depth and limit assay-specific biases, TCR repertoire library preparation and sequencing were carried out by different laboratories using diverse techniques. Between about 0.8 and 9.5 billion PBMCs per donor were obtained by leukapheresis.

Study-level results and caveats: Based on pairwise subsampling, the degree of clonotype sharing among donors was expected to be affected by sequencing depth. Sampling was restricted to blood, and TCR repertoires in tissues likely differ from the TCR repertoires found in blood. Because the study included a small number of donors, the genetic and exposure-history diversity represented was limited.

The donors were healthy, HIV-negative adults who had no recently reported acute infections or vaccinations. Only Caucasian adults living in Nashville, Tennessee, USA were represented among the donors. For unsorted samples, tens of millions of PBMCs were counted, and genomic DNA was extracted using the QIAamp DNA Blood Mini kit. After blood collection by leukapheresis, PBMCs were isolated using Ficoll-Histopaque density gradient centrifugation and then cryopreserved in the vapor phase of liquid nitrogen. Using the deep immunoSEQ assay, multiplex PCR amplified TCR CDR3 regions from genomic DNA. Extracted genomic DNA from each cell subset was spread evenly across all wells of several immunoSEQ 96-well plates, with each plate serving as a replicate. Each replicate PCR for unsorted PBMC received about 310 ng genomic DNA, equal to 30,000 to 35,000 T cell genomes. Ten immunoSEQ deep assay plates were used to sequence unsorted PBMC genomic DNA. Purified libraries were measured with a Qubit 3.0 fluorometer, size-checked on a Bioanalyzer 2100, and measured again with the KAPA Library Quantification kit. Every immunoSEQ 96-well plate was sequenced on a dedicated single-read 150-cycle Illumina NextSeq 550 flow cell. The paper's processing steps were these. Because the immunoSEQ output held only junctional sequences and lacked quality scores, the filtering could not match the filtering applied to full-length reads. To assign V/J genes and CDR3, sequences were annotated using PyIR, a Python wrapper for IgBLAST v1.9, with IMGT germline references. Reads with weak V/J assignments (E-value above 1e-6), missing CDR3, stop codons, out-of-frame junctions, or ambiguous translated residues were removed. V3J clonotypes were defined as sequences sharing the same inferred V gene, J gene, and CDR3 amino acid sequence. Percentage overlap between repertoires was computed as shared unique clonotypes divided by the size of the smaller repertoire. RTK rarefaction, the Chao1 estimator, and Recon v2.1 estimates of unobserved clonotypes were used to assess repertoire richness. TCRdb stores this immuneACCESS table with in-frame sequences only. Part of the clones is absent; in the studies checked, under half of the shortfall reflects unresolved V genes, and no reason is known for the rest. That table supplies the V and J calls and clone size; D and trimming were determined from the DNA. This sample holds about 500,000 clones; roughly four fifths were observed only once. The top ten clonotypes cover more than 10% of the sample.

The sample holds many counts of this clone. The antigen it recognizes is unknown. No base quality information exists; no much larger clone differs at one position. V ends up 5 bases short and J 3 bases short, with an unmatched junction base count of 8. The CDR3 runs 15 residues from the cysteine to the phenylalanine. Only the CDR3 DNA stays, 45 bases, in frame from base 1. The germline V gene (reference sequence) sets CDR1 to SEHNR and CDR2 to FQNEAQ. The chain uses TRBV7-9 and TRBJ1-2, and 8 bases in between align with TRBD1. The sequencing sample was made of PBMCs. The receptor comes from a woman aged 40 to 55 in good health. Some clones in this sample may be carry-over from other donors' samples. For the CDR3, the sequence is CASSASGQGYYGYTF. Here is the DNA: TGTGCCAGCAGCGCCAGCGGACAGGGCTACTATGGCTACACCTTC.